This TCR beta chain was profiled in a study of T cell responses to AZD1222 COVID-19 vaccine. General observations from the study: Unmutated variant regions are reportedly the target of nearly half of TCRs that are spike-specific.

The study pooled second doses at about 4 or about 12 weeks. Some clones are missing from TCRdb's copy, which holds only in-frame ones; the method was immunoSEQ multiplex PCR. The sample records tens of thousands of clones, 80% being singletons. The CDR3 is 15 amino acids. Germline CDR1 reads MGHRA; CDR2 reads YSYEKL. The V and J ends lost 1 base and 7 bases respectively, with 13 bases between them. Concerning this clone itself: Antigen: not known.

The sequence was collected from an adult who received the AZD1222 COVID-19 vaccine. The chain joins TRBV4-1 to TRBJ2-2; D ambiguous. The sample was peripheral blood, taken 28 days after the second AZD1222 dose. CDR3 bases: TGCGCCAGCAGCCAAGTCAGTATACTACGCGGGGAGCTGTTTTTT. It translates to CASSQVSILRGELFF.